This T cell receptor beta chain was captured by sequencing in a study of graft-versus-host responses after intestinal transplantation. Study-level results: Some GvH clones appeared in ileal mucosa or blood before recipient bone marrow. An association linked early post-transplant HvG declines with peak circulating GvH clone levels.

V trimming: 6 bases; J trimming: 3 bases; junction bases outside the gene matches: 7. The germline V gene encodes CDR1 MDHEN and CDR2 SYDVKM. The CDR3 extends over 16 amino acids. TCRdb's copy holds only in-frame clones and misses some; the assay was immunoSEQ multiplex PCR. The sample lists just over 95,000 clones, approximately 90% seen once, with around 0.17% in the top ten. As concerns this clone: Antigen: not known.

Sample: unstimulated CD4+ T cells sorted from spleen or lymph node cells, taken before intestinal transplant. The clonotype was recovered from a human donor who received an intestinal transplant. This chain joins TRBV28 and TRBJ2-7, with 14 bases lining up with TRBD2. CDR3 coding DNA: TGTGCCAGCAGGATAAGGGGACTAGCGGGAGTCTACGAGCAGTACTTC. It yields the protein CASRIRGLAGVYEQYF.